This passage covers 17 T cell receptor beta chains from one sample sequenced in a study of CD8+CD57+ T cells in acquired aplastic anemia. Genomic DNA acted as the template from which TCR beta VDJ combination and CDR3 sequence profiling were carried out. TCRdb analysed the reads with MiXCR anew, one entry per CDR3 protein. The table has about 290,000 distinct CDR3 sequences, 56% seen once; the top ten hold around 1.3%. An expansion of CD8+CD57+ cells by flow cytometry had been shown in patients chosen for sequencing. The sample was sorted CD4+, CD8+, or CD8+CD57+ T cells (not recorded which) from PBMCs. These receptor sequences come from a human donor with aplastic anemia.

The chain joins TRBV20-1 to TRBJ1-2, with D tentatively TRBD1 (5 bases). This CDR3 has 13 amino acids. Trimming pared 3 bases from V and 0 bases from J, leaving 8 bases between. Germline V gene lookup returns CDR1 DFQATT and CDR2 SNEGSKA (reference sequence). The CDR3 region has the DNA TGCAGTGCTAGCCTAGGGGCTAACTATGGCTACACCTTC. This sequence encodes CSASLGANYGYTF.

V is TRBV5-1 and J is TRBJ2-5; D unresolved. V was pared by 0 bases and J by 0 bases, with 9 bases between. The CDR3 is 15 residues long. The germline V gene encodes CDR1 SGHRS and CDR2 YFSETQ. CDR3 sequence reads: CASSLGNRNQETQYF. CDR3 nucleotide sequence: TGCGCCAGCAGCTTGGGGAATAGAAACCAAGAGACCCAGTACTTC.

The CDR3 here is CASSALQGAGDTIYF. The DNA of the CDR3 is TGTGCCAGCAGCGCACTGCAGGGGGCCGGGGACACCATATATTTT. The chain is built from TRBV9 and TRBJ1-3, with TRBD1 matching 8 bases. The V segment lost 3 bases and the J segment 8 bases; nucleotides outside the gene matches: 10. Per germline, CDR1 SGDLS and CDR2 YYNGEE. There are 15 residues in the CDR3. Full variable domain (missing parts from reference TRBV9 and TRBJ1-3): DSGVTQTPKHLITATGQRVTLRCSPRSGDLSVYWYQQSLDQGLQFLIQYYNGEERAKGNILERFSAQQFPDLHSELNLSSLELGDSALYFCASSALQGAGDTIYFGEGSWLTVV.

The gene calls are TRBV7-2 and TRBJ2-7; D remains unclear. Germline CDR1 SGHTA, CDR2 FQGNSA. The V end was cut by 4 bases, the J end by 3 bases, with 19 bases between. The CDR3 is 16 residues long. The CDR3: CASSSGPSPILYEQYF. For the CDR3, the DNA is TGTGCCAGCAGCTCGGGTCCCTCCCCGATTCTCTACGAGCAGTACTTC.

This clonotype has only a few counts. The chain has TRBV25-1 and TRBJ1-2; 7 positions match TRBD1. V shed 8 bases, J shed 7 bases, and the junction held 16 bases outside the gene matches. There are 15 residues in the CDR3. Germline assignment: CDR1 MGHDK and CDR2 SYGVNS. The CDR3 here is CASVSRTGDTGGYTF. CDR3 DNA: TGTGCCAGCGTATCTAGAACAGGGGACACAGGTGGCTACACCTTC.

This clonotype was observed many times. The chain joins TRBV5-6 to TRBJ2-5, with unresolved D. This CDR3 is built from 15 residues. Germline V lookup: CDR1 SGHDT, CDR2 YYEEEE. V lost 0 bases and J 7 bases, leaving 16 bases between the germline ends. The CDR3 DNA follows: TGTGCCAGCAGCTTGGTCGCGGCAGGACGCGTGACCCAGTACTTC. The encoded protein is CASSLVAAGRVTQYF.

This clonotype was picked up many times. The rearrangement uses TRBV5-8 and TRBJ1-4; D is undetermined. The CDR3 is 16 amino acids. Trimming took 4 bases from V and 5 from J, leaving 18 bases between them. CDR1 and CDR2 (germline): SGHTS, YDEGEE. DNA for the CDR3: TGTGCCAGCAGCCTCGCTGGTAACAGTGGAAATGAAAAACTGTTTTTT. Protein: CASSLAGNSGNEKLFF.

V gene TRBV5-4 combines with J gene TRBJ1-2; 11 nucleotides match TRBD1. Germline V lookup: CDR1 SGHNT, CDR2 YYREEE (reference sequence). This CDR3 comprises 16 residues. V trimming: 4 bases; J trimming: 0 bases; junction bases outside the gene matches: 5. In DNA, the CDR3 is TGTGCCAGCAGCGGGACAGGGGGGCAATCTAACTATGGCTACACCTTC. This translates into CASSGTGGQSNYGYTF.

CDR3 sequence: CASSRTTSTDTQYF. The DNA of the CDR3 is TGTGCCAGCAGCAGAACCACTAGCACAGATACGCAGTATTTT. The chain recombines TRBV7-9 with TRBJ2-3; D gene unclear. The V end lost 5 bases, the J end lost 0 bases, and 9 bases lay between the germline ends. Per the germline V gene, CDR1 is SEHNR and CDR2 is FQNEAQ (reference sequence). The length of the CDR3 is 14 residues.

The V call is TRBV20-1, the J call TRBJ2-4; 7 nucleotides match TRBD2. The V gene's germline CDR1 is DFQATT and CDR2 SNEGSKA (reference sequence). V shed 3 bases, J shed 2 bases, and the junction held 7 bases outside the gene matches. CDR3 length: 15 residues. For the CDR3, the DNA is TGCAGTGCTAGTTCCTGGGGGGGGTCCAAAAACATTCAGTACTTC. It translates to CSASSWGGSKNIQYF.

There are many counts of this clonotype. The V and J genes are TRBV5-1 and TRBJ1-2; 9 bases are shared with TRBD1. In germline, CDR1 is SGHRS, CDR2 YFSETQ. With 4 bases clipped from V and 4 bases from J, the junction kept 11 bases outside the gene matches. The CDR3 has 16 amino acids. CDR3 DNA sequence: TGCGCCAGCAGCAATGATGGACAGGGGTCCGCCTATGGCTACACCTTC. This encodes CASSNDGQGSAYGYTF.

The rearrangement uses TRBV20-1 and TRBJ2-7; no firm D call. This CDR3 comprises 12 residues. V lost 5 bases to trimming and J lost 0 bases, with 8 bases between them. CDR1 is DFQATT and CDR2 is SNEGSKA in the germline V gene (reference sequence). The DNA for the CDR3 is TGCAGTGCTCCGGGTCTCTCCTACGAGCAGTACTTC. As protein: CSAPGLSYEQYF.

The chain uses TRBV7-2 and TRBJ1-3; D is undetermined. CDR1 and CDR2 (germline): SGHTA, FQGNSA. Trimming shortened V by 2 bases and J by 4 bases, and 12 bases separated the two germline ends. The CDR3 has 15 residues. CDR3 sequence reads: CASSLQVSRGNTIYF. The CDR3 DNA reads as TGTGCCAGCAGCTTACAGGTATCCAGAGGAAACACCATATATTTT. Supplemented by reference TRBV7-2 and TRBJ1-3, the full variable domain reads GAGVSQSPSNKVTEKGKDVELRCDPISGHTALYWYRQSLGQGLEFLIYFQGNSAPDKSGLPSDRFSAERTGGSVSTLTIQRTQQEDSAVYLCASSLQVSRGNTIYFGEGSWLTVV.

Written as DNA, the CDR3 is TGCAGTGCTAGCACACTAGCGGGCGTGTCAGATACGCAGTATTTT. Its protein is CSASTLAGVSDTQYF. V usage is TRBV20-1 and J usage is TRBJ2-3, with TRBD2 matching 9 bases. V lost 3 bases and J lost 4; bases outside the gene matches: 8. Germline CDR1 is DFQATT and CDR2 is SNEGSKA (reference sequence). The CDR3 is 15 amino acids.

The J gene is TRBJ2-7, the V gene TRBV12-3 or TRBV12-4; the D gene is possibly TRBD2 (5 bases). Trimming took off 6 bases at V and 2 bases at J, with 14 bases between the two ends. The CDR3 is 14 residues long. In nucleotides, the CDR3 is TGTGCCAGCAGCTTCGGTGGGAGAACCTACGAGCAGTACTTC. This encodes CASSFGGRTYEQYF.

J is TRBJ2-2 and V is TRBV20-1; 9 bases line up with TRBD1. CDR1 DFQATT and CDR2 SNEGSKA come from the germline V gene (reference sequence). V trimming: 6 bases; J trimming: 4 bases; junction bases outside the gene matches: 6. There are 14 residues in the CDR3. The DNA of the CDR3 is TGCAGTGCCACCGAGACAGGGGGCACCGGGGAGCTGTTTTTT. Its translation is CSATETGGTGELFF.

This clonotype was detected a few times. This chain links TRBV25-1 with TRBJ2-5; 7 bases are shared with TRBD1. From germline, CDR1 is MGHDK and CDR2 SYGVNS. CDR3 size: 14 residues. The ends lost 6 bases at V and 2 bases at J; junction bases unmatched: 6. The CDR3 DNA sequence: TGTGCCAGCAGGTCCCGGACAGGTCAAGAGACCCAGTACTTC. It translates to CASRSRTGQETQYF. Complete variable domain (other parts from reference TRBV25-1 and TRBJ2-5): EADIYQTPRYLVIGTGKKITLECSQTMGHDKMYWYQQDPGMELHLIHYSYGVNSTEKGDLSSESTVSRIRTEHFPLTLESARPSHTSQYLCASRSRTGQETQYFGPGTRLLVL.